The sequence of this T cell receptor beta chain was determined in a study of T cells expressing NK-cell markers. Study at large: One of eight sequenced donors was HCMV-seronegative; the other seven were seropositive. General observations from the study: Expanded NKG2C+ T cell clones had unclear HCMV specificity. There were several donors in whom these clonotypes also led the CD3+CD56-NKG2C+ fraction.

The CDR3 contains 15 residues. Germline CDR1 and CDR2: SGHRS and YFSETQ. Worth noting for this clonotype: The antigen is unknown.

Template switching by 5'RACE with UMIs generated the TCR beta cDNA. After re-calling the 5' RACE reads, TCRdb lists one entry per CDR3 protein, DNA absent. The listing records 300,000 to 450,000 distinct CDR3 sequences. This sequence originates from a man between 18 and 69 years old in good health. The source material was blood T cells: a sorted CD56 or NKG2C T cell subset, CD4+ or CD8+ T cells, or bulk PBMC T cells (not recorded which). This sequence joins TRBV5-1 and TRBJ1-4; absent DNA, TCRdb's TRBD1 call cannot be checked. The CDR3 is CASRQGGRLGEKLFF.